One sample yielded the 21 T cell receptor beta chains listed below, sequenced in a study of shared clonotypes between healthy human individuals. Sequenced by immunoSEQ multiplex PCR; TCRdb stores in-frame clones only, minus some. The sample shows over 2 million clones, about 95% of them seen only once. It was CD45RO-negative cells, positively selected for CCR7, that made up naive CD8 cells, with terminally differentiated effector memory CD45RA+ cells excluded. The sample was naive CD8+ T cells sorted from blood. These receptors all come from a man between 18 and 35 years old in good health.

The J gene is TRBJ2-7, the V gene TRBV19, with 9 bases fitting TRBD1. The CDR3 runs to 16 residues. Germline CDR1 and CDR2: LNHDA and SQIVND (reference sequence). J lost 3 bases, V lost 1 base, and 7 bases had no gene match. The CDR3 sequence is CASSIAPGQGVYEQYF. The CDR3 bases are TGTGCCAGTAGTATAGCTCCGGGACAGGGAGTCTACGAGCAGTACTTC.

With regard to this clone: Other DNA sequences from this sample encode an identical CDR3 as well. The chain employs TRBV6-5 and TRBJ2-7; 9 bases fit TRBD2. The CDR3 runs to 15 residues. CDR1 and CDR2 from the germline V gene are MNHEY and SVGAGI. The V segment lost 2 bases and the J segment 4 bases; nucleotides outside the gene matches: 6. The CDR3 region has the DNA TGTGCCAGCAGTTACCGGCCTAGCGGGACGTACGAGCAGTACTTC. Amino acids: CASSYRPSGTYEQYF.

A remark on this clone: The same CDR3 can be traced to other DNA sequences in this sample. The rearrangement uses TRBV13 and TRBJ2-5; either TRBD1 or TRBD2 may supply D (5 bases each). The CDR3 totals 13 residues. CDR1 is PRHDT and CDR2 is FYEKMQ in the germline V gene (reference sequence). Trimming took 0 bases from V and 5 from J, leaving 7 bases between them. This CDR3 reads CASSLGEGETQYF. For the CDR3, the DNA is TGTGCCAGCAGCTTAGGTGAGGGGGAGACCCAGTACTTC.

The chain carries TRBV7-9 and TRBJ2-3, with a tentative D call TRBD1 (5 bases). This CDR3 is 16 amino acids long. The germline gives CDR1 SEHNR, CDR2 FQNEAQ (reference sequence). V was trimmed by 1 base and J by 1 base, leaving 12 bases between them. DNA of the CDR3: TGTGCCAGCAGCTTAGGGGGCGGAGAGGGCACAGATACGCAGTATTTT. Translation gives CASSLGGGEGTDTQYF.

The chain combines TRBV9 with TRBJ1-2, with 8 positions matching TRBD1. V dropped 4 bases and J dropped 4; count of bases not matched to a gene: 3. This CDR3 contains 13 residues. Per the germline V gene, CDR1 is SGDLS and CDR2 is YYNGEE. Here the CDR3 DNA reads TGTGCCAGCAGCCATGGACAGGGCTATGGCTACACCTTC. Its protein is CASSHGQGYGYTF. The full variable domain, its missing parts supplied by reference TRBV9 and TRBJ1-2, is DSGVTQTPKHLITATGQRVTLRCSPRSGDLSVYWYQQSLDQGLQFLIQYYNGEERAKGNILERFSAQQFPDLHSELNLSSLELGDSALYFCASSHGQGYGYTFGSGTRLTVV.

This chain connects TRBV13 to TRBJ2-5; 7 bases fit TRBD1. Germline V gene data show CDR1 as PRHDT and CDR2 as FYEKMQ (reference sequence). This CDR3 comprises 14 residues. The V gene end was trimmed by 4 bases and the J gene end by 1 base; junction bases not matched to a gene: 3. CDR3: CASSYRGPQETQYF. CDR3 coding DNA: TGTGCCAGCAGCTACAGGGGACCCCAAGAGACCCAGTACTTC.

This chain links TRBV13 with TRBJ1-6, with TRBD1 identical over 7 bases. This CDR3 has 15 residues. Trimming removed 4 bases from V and 6 bases from J; junction bases left unmatched: 6. Germline V gene data show CDR1 as PRHDT and CDR2 as FYEKMQ (reference sequence). Here the CDR3 DNA reads TGTGCCAGCAGCTCACGGGACAGACTTAATTCACCCCTCCACTTT. Its translation: CASSSRDRLNSPLHF.

The rearrangement links TRBV4-2 to TRBJ2-1; possible D gene TRBD1, 6 bases. V was pared by 1 base and J by 5 bases, with 15 bases between. CDR3 length: 16 residues. Germline CDR1 is LGHNA and CDR2 is YNFKEQ. Here the CDR3 reads CASSQGFQGIHNEQFF. DNA of the CDR3: TGTGCCAGCAGCCAAGGATTTCAGGGGATCCACAATGAGCAGTTCTTC.

In regard to this clone: Additional DNA sequences in this sample encode the identical CDR3. This chain connects TRBV2 to TRBJ2-3; D is unclear. In germline, CDR1 is SNHLY, CDR2 FYNNEI. This CDR3 comprises 15 residues. The V end lost 1 base, the J end lost 0 bases, and 8 bases lay between the germline ends. The DNA of the CDR3 is TGTGCCAGCAGTGAAGGGCAAACTAGCACAGATACGCAGTATTTT. Its protein is CASSEGQTSTDTQYF. Variable domain in full (rest from reference TRBV2 and TRBJ2-3): EPEVTQTPSHQVTQMGQEVILRCVPISNHLYFYWYRQILGQKVEFLVSFYNNEISEKSEIFDDQFSVERPDGSNFTLKIRSTKLEDSAMYFCASSEGQTSTDTQYFGPGTRLTVL.

The J gene is TRBJ1-5, the V gene TRBV6-6; D gene unclear. Germline V gene data show CDR1 as MNHNY and CDR2 as SVGAGI (reference sequence). Trimming removed 7 bases from V and 2 bases from J, with 15 bases in between. This CDR3 has 15 amino acids. The CDR3 DNA sequence: TGTGCCAGCACCTACGGGCTCCTGGGCAATCAGCCCCAGCATTTT. Translated, it gives CASTYGLLGNQPQHF.

The rearrangement uses TRBV7-9 and TRBJ2-2; D uncertain. CDR1 is SEHNR and CDR2 is FQNEAQ in the germline V gene (reference sequence). The V end lost 9 bases, the J end lost 4 bases, and 18 bases lay between the germline ends. The CDR3 has 15 residues. CDR3 residues: CASNKVNSGTGELFF. CDR3 coding DNA: TGTGCCAGTAATAAGGTCAATTCAGGCACCGGGGAGCTGTTTTTT. The complete variable domain, with remaining parts taken from reference TRBV7-9 and TRBJ2-2, reads DTGVSQNPRHKITKRGQNVTFRCDPISEHNRLYWYRQTLGQGPEFLTYFQNEAQLEKSRLLSDRFSAERPKGSFSTLEIQRTEQGDSAMYLCASNKVNSGTGELFFGEGSRLTVL.

The chain joins TRBV6-1 to TRBJ2-2; 7 nucleotides match TRBD2. Unmatched junction bases numbered 7, after V lost 4 bases and J lost 5 bases. CDR3 length: 15 residues. Germline values: CDR1 MNHNS, CDR2 SASEGT. The CDR3 nucleotides read TGTGCCAGCAGTGTGCTAGCGGCAGAGACCGGGGAGCTGTTTTTT. Translating it yields CASSVLAAETGELFF.

As regards this clone: Other DNA variants within this sample encode the same CDR3. J is TRBJ2-2 and V is TRBV7-9; D is unresolved. V was pared by 1 base and J by 5 bases, with 5 bases between. Germline CDR1 and CDR2: SEHNR and FQNEAQ (reference sequence). The CDR3 totals 13 residues. CDR3 bases: TGTGCCAGCAGCTTAGTGGATACCGGGGAGCTGTTTTTT. It translates to CASSLVDTGELFF.

J is TRBJ1-6 and V is TRBV6-1; the D gene is possibly TRBD1 (6 bases). Germline V gives CDR1 MNHNS, CDR2 SASEGT. V shed 7 bases and J shed 9 bases, with 19 bases lying between them. There are 15 residues in the CDR3. The CDR3 nucleotides read TGTGCCAGCACTAAGGGGGGGGCCTCCGGTTCACCCCTCCACTTT. The encoded protein is CASTKGGASGSPLHF.

The chain carries TRBV27 and TRBJ1-1; TRBD1 matches 8 bases. Germline CDR1 is MNHEY and CDR2 is SMNVEV (reference sequence). The V and J ends lost 5 bases and 3 bases, in that order; junction bases with no gene match: 5. The CDR3 length is 14 residues. CDR3 amino acids: CASSLLTGDTEAFF. DNA for the CDR3: TGTGCCAGCAGTCTGCTGACAGGGGACACTGAAGCTTTCTTT.

This chain joins TRBV19 and TRBJ2-5; TRBD1 might be the D (6 bases). This CDR3 comprises 14 residues. Germline V gene sequence: CDR1 LNHDA, CDR2 SQIVND (reference sequence). V lost 4 bases and J 2 bases, leaving 11 bases between the germline ends. The CDR3 here is CASSTDRPQETQYF. Written as DNA, the CDR3 is TGTGCCAGTAGTACAGACAGGCCACAAGAGACCCAGTACTTC.

J is TRBJ2-7 and V is TRBV2; D not certain. The V and J ends lost 1 base and 0 bases respectively, with 13 bases between them. Germline lookup yields CDR1 SNHLY and CDR2 FYNNEI. This CDR3 has 16 residues. CDR3 sequence reads: CASSEGWAGDSYEQYF. In DNA, the CDR3 is TGTGCCAGCAGTGAAGGGTGGGCAGGTGACTCCTACGAGCAGTACTTC. The variable domain in full, completed from reference TRBV2 and TRBJ2-7, reads EPEVTQTPSHQVTQMGQEVILRCVPISNHLYFYWYRQILGQKVEFLVSFYNNEISEKSEIFDDQFSVERPDGSNFTLKIRSTKLEDSAMYFCASSEGWAGDSYEQYFGPGTRLTVT.

The chain links TRBV29-1 to TRBJ2-3, with a tentative D call TRBD2 (6 bases). The germline gives CDR1 SQVTM, CDR2 ANQGSEA. There are 15 residues in the CDR3. V shed 4 bases and J shed 0 bases, with 14 bases lying between them. The CDR3 bases are TGCAGCGTTGGAGGCGGAGGGTTGAGCACAGATACGCAGTATTTT. Protein product: CSVGGGGLSTDTQYF.

The count of this clone is one. V gene TRBV5-1 combines with J gene TRBJ1-2; D gene ambiguous. The CDR3 is 13 amino acids. The germline gives CDR1 SGHRS, CDR2 YFSETQ. Trimming removed 1 base at V and 6 bases at J, with 10 bases between. Here the CDR3 reads CASSLHPEHGYTF. The CDR3 nucleotides read TGCGCCAGCAGCTTGCATCCCGAACATGGCTACACCTTC.

This sequence joins TRBV19 and TRBJ1-6; D remains ambiguous. The germline gives CDR1 LNHDA, CDR2 SQIVND (reference sequence). This CDR3 is built from 17 residues. Trimming took 5 bases from V and 5 from J, leaving 19 bases between them. The CDR3 region has the DNA TGTGCCAGTAGTCCGGTCGGGGAACGAGGAAATAATTCACCCCTCCACTTT. Amino acids: CASSPVGERGNNSPLHF.

This clone was detected only a few times. Other DNA variants within this sample encode the same CDR3. The chain employs TRBV28 and TRBJ1-1, with D unclear. This CDR3 is 13 amino acids long. Trimming took 3 bases from V and 2 from J, leaving 7 bases between them. Germline V lookup: CDR1 MDHEN, CDR2 SYDVKM. CDR3 amino acids: CASSFRPNTEAFF. DNA of the CDR3: TGTGCCAGCAGTTTCCGGCCCAACACTGAAGCTTTCTTT.